Listed below are T cell receptor beta chains from one sample, sequenced in a study of HIV-infected children after antiretroviral therapy interruption. TCRdb passed the 3' RACE reads through MiXCR, listing each CDR3 protein once. The sample has about 40,000 distinct CDR3 sequences; about 7% are singletons. The sample consisted of CD45RA+ CD4+ T cells from PBMCs, pooled from several time points, taken from a donor given antiretroviral therapy, either interrupted or continuous. These receptors all stem from a pool of human donors with HIV. Both conserved end residues are part of each CDR3. The D gene is left open where the match is weak. Rows give clone size only sometimes, using once, few, many, or a class for an expanded clone.

J gene | V gene | D gene | clone size | CDR3 DNA | CDR3 protein
TRBJ2-1 | TRBV20-1 | TRBD2 | many | TGCAGTGCTAGGGTCCCCCAGCGGGGATACAATGAGCAGTTCTTC | CSARVPQRGYNEQFF
TRBJ2-6 | TRBV20-1 | NA | many | TGCAGTGCTAGGTCGACAGCTGGGGCCAACGTCCTGACTTTC | CSARSTAGANVLTF
TRBJ2-5 | TRBV10-3 | TRBD1 | few | TGTGCCAGCGGTGGGGACAGGGATGACACCCAGTACTTT | CASGGDRDDTQYF
TRBJ2-1 | TRBV7-2 | NA | many | TGTGCCAGCAGCCCTTTAGGCCCCCCCCGAATATACAATGAGCAGTTCTTC | CASSPLGPPRIYNEQFF
TRBJ1-1 | TRBV28 | TRBD1 | few | TGTGCCAGCAGATTAGGGACAGTCGACACTGAAGCTTTCTTT | CASRLGTVDTEAFF
TRBJ2-3 | TRBV7-3 | TRBD2 | many | TGTGCCAGCAGCACCGGACTAGCGGGGACAGATACGCAGTATTTT | CASSTGLAGTDTQYF
TRBJ2-1 | TRBV30 | NA | medium-sized | TGTGCCTGGAGTCCAGACTGGGAGAACTATGCTGAGCAGTTCTTC | CAWSPDWENYAEQFF
TRBJ1-5 | TRBV5-1 | NA | few | TGCGCCAGCAGCTTGGACGGGGGTTTGAATCAGCCCCAGCATTTT | CASSLDGGLNQPQHF
TRBJ2-7 | TRBV18 | NA | many | TGTGCCAGCTCACCATACCACAGCGAGCACTACGAGCAGTACTTC | CASSPYHSEHYEQYF
TRBJ2-7 | TRBV28 | NA | many | TGTGCCAGCAGTCGGATCGGGGGCGTTTACGAGCAGTACTTC | CASSRIGGVYEQYF
TRBJ1-1 | TRBV12-3/TRBV12-4 | TRBD1 | NA | TGTGCCAGCAGCCCGACAGGGATGAACACTGAAGCTTTCTTT | CASSPTGMNTEAFF
TRBJ2-1 | TRBV3-1 | TRBD2 | many | TGTGCCAGCAGCCGCACACAGACTAGCGGCCTTTACAATGAGCAGTTCTTC | CASSRTQTSGLYNEQFF
TRBJ2-1 | TRBV7-6 | NA | NA | TGTGCCAGTAGTAAAACAAGTACCTACAATGAGCAGTTCTTC | CASSKTSTYNEQFF
TRBJ2-1 | TRBV7-2 | NA | many | TGTGCCAGCAGCTTCGACAATGAGCAGTTCTTC | CASSFDNEQFF
TRBJ2-3 | TRBV6-1 | TRBD1 | many | TGTGCCAGCAATGTCGACAGGGTCCCAGATACGCAGTATTTT | CASNVDRVPDTQYF
TRBJ2-5 | TRBV12-3/TRBV12-4 | NA | medium-sized | TGTGCCAGCAACCGAGGTTTTGTTGAGACCCAGTACTTC | CASNRGFVETQYF
TRBJ2-5 | TRBV4-1 | NA | many | TGTGCCAGCAGCCAACGGGACTGGGGGGATCAAGACACCCAGTACTTT | CASSQRDWGDQDTQYF
TRBJ1-1 | TRBV29-1 | NA | many | TGCAGCGTTGAAGATACCGGGACAGAAGCTTTCTTT | CSVEDTGTEAFF
TRBJ2-7 | TRBV7-2 | TRBD1 | many | TGTGCCAGCAGCAGGACAGGGTCCTACGAGCAGTACTTC | CASSRTGSYEQYF
TRBJ2-7 | TRBV2 | NA | few | TGTGCCAGCACCCTGACAGACTACGAGCAGTACTTC | CASTLTDYEQYF
TRBJ2-5 | TRBV7-8 | TRBD1 | many | TGTGCCAGCAGCTATAAAAGCCGGGACAGGGGGTCCAAGACCCAGTACTTC | CASSYKSRDRGSKTQYF
TRBJ1-6 | TRBV5-3 | TRBD1 | few | TGTGCCAGAAGCTTGTGGGCAGGGGGCTATAATTCACCCCTCCACTTT | CARSLWAGGYNSPLHF
TRBJ2-3 | TRBV7-2 | TRBD2 | few | TGTGCCAGCAGCTTACGTGGTAGCGGGAGAACAGATACGCAGTATTTT | CASSLRGSGRTDTQYF
TRBJ2-5 | TRBV20-1 | TRBD2 | many | TGCAGTGCCCTAGGCGGCGGGGGGGCTTGGCGGCAAGAGACCCAGTACTTC | CSALGGGGAWRQETQYF
TRBJ2-2 | TRBV7-7 | NA | many | TGTGCTAGCAGAACCGACCAGGGCACCGGGGAGCTGTTTTTT | CASRTDQGTGELFF
TRBJ2-7 | TRBV28 | TRBD2 | many | TGTGCCAGCACCTGGGGCGGGAGAGTCAACTACGAGCAGTACTTC | CASTWGGRVNYEQYF
TRBJ2-1 | TRBV7-3 | TRBD2 | many | TGTGCCAGCAGCCCCTCAGGACTAGTTCCCCCCCACAATGAGCAGTTCTTC | CASSPSGLVPPHNEQFF
TRBJ2-1 | TRBV7-8 | TRBD1 | many | TGTGCCAGCAGCCCAGGACAGGGGACCTACAATGAGCAGTTCTTC | CASSPGQGTYNEQFF
TRBJ2-7 | TRBV6-1 | NA | many | TGTGCCAGCAGCGAAGGCGTCAGCTCCTACGAGCAGTACTTC | CASSEGVSSYEQYF
TRBJ2-7 | TRBV18 | TRBD2 | many | TGTGCCAGCTCACCACTCGACGCGGGGACTAGCGGGACCTACGAGCAGTACTTC | CASSPLDAGTSGTYEQYF
TRBJ2-5 | TRBV15 | TRBD1 | NA | TGTGCCACCAGCAGAGAGGACAGGACTGGGGAGACCCAGTACTTC | CATSREDRTGETQYF
TRBJ2-1 | TRBV7-8 | TRBD2 | many | TGTGCCAGCAGTTTTCTCCTGACTAGCGGCATCTACAATGAGCAGTTCTTC | CASSFLLTSGIYNEQFF